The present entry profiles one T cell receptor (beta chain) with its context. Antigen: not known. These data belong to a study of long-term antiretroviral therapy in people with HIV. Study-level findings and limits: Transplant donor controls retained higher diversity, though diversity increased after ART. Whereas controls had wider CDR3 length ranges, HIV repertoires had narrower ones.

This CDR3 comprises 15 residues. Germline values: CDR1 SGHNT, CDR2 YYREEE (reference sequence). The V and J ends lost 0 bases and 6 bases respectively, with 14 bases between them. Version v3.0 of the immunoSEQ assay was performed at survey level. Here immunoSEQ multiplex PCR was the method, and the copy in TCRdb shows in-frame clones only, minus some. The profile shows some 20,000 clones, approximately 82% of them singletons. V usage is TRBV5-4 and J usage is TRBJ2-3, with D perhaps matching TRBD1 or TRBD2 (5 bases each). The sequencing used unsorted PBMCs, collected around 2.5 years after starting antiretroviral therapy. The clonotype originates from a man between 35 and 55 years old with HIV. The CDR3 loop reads CASSLGDLESDTQYF. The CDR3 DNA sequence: TGTGCCAGCAGCTTGGGGGACCTCGAAAGTGATACGCAGTATTTT. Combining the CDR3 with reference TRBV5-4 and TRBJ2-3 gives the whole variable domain ETGVTQSPTHLIKTRGQQVTLRCSSQSGHNTVSWYQQALGQGPQFIFQYYREEENGRGNFPPRFSGLQFPNYSSELNVNALELDDSALYLCASSLGDLESDTQYFGPGTRLTVL.